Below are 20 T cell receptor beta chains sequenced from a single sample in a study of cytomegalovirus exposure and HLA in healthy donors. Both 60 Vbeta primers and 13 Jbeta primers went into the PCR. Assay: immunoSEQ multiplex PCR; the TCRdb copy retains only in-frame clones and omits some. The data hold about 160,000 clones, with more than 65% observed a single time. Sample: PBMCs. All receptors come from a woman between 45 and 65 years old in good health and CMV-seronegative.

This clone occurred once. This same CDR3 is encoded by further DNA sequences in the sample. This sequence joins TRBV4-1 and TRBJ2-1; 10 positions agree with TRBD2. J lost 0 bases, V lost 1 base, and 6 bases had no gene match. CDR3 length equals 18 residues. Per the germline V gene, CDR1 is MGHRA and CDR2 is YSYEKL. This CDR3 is CASSQGPAGGPSYNEQFF. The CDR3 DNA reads TGCGCCAGCAGCCAAGGGCCAGCGGGAGGGCCCTCCTACAATGAGCAGTTCTTC.

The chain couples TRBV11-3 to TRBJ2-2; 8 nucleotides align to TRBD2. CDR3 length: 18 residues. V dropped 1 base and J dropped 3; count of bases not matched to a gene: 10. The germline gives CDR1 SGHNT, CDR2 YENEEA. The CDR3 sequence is CASSLGTGGPLDTGELFF. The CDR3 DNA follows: TGTGCCAGCAGCTTAGGGACGGGGGGGCCTTTAGACACCGGGGAGCTGTTTTTT.

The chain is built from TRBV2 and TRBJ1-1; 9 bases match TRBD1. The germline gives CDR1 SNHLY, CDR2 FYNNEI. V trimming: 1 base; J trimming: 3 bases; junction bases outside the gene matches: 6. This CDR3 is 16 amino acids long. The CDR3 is CASSEEGTGMYTEAFF. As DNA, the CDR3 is TGTGCCAGCAGTGAAGAGGGGACAGGGATGTACACTGAAGCTTTCTTT.

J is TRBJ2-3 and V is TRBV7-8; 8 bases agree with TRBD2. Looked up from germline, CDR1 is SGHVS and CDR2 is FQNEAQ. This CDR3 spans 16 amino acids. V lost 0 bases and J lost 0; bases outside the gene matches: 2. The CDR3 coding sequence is TGTGCCAGCAGCTTAGCGAGCGGGAGTAGCACAGATACGCAGTATTTT. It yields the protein CASSLASGSSTDTQYF.

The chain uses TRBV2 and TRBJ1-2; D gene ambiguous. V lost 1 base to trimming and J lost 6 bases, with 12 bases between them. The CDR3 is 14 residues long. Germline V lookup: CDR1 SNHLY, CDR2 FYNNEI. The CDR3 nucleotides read TGTGCCAGCAGTGAAGTGGGGTCGAGGGATGGCTACACCTTC. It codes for CASSEVGSRDGYTF.

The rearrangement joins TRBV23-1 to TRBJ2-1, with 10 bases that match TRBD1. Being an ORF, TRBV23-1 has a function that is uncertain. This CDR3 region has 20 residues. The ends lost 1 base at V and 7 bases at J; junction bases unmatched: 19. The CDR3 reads CASSQYRDRGNIRVGNEQFF. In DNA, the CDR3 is TGCGCCAGCAGTCAATACCGGGACAGGGGTAACATCAGGGTAGGGAATGAGCAGTTCTTC.

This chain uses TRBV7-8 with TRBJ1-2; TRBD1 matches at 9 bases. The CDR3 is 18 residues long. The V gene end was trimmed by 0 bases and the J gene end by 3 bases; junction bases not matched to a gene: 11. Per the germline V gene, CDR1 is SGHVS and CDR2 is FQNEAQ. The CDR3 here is CASSLAVPNYRGHYGYTF. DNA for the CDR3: TGTGCCAGCAGCTTAGCGGTCCCGAACTACAGGGGGCACTATGGCTACACCTTC.

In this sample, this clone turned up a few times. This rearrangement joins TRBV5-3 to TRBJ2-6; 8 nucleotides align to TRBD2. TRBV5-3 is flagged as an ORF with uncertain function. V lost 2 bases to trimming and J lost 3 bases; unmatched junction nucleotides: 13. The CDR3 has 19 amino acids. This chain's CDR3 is CARSFVREGRLVGANVLTF. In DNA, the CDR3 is TGTGCCAGAAGCTTCGTCCGGGAGGGCCGGCTGGTTGGGGCCAACGTCCTGACTTTC.

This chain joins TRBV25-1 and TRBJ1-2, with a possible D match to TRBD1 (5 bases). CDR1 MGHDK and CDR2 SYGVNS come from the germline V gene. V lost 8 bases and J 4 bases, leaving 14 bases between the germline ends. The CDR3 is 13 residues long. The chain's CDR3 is CASRGQKLYGYTF. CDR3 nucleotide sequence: TGTGCCAGCCGCGGACAAAAACTCTATGGCTACACCTTC.

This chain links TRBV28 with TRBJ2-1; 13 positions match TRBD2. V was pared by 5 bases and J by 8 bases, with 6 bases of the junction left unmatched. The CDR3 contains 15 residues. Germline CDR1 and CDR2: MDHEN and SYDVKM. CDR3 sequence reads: CASSLQTSGRHEQFF. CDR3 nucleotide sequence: TGTGCCAGCAGTCTTCAGACTAGCGGGAGGCATGAGCAGTTCTTC. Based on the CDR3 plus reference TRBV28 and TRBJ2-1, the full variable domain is DVKVTQSSRYLVKRTGEKVFLECVQDMDHENMFWYRQDPGLGLRLIYFSYDVKMKEKGDIPEGYSVSREKKERFSLILESASTNQTSMYLCASSLQTSGRHEQFFGPGTRLTVL.

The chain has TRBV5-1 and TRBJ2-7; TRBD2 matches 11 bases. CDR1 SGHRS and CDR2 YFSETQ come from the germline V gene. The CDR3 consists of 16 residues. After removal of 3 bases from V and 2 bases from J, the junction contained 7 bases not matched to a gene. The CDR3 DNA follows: TGCGCCAGCAGCTGGACTCTAGCGGGGGGAACCTACGAGCAGTACTTC. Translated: CASSWTLAGGTYEQYF.

The CDR3 here is CASSEALRSWGRNTGELFF. The CDR3 DNA reads as TGTGCCAGCAGTGAAGCGCTTAGGAGCTGGGGGCGCAACACCGGGGAGCTGTTTTTT. The chain has TRBV2 and TRBJ2-2; D perhaps matches TRBD1 (6 bases). The V end was cut by 0 bases, the J end by 2 bases, with 19 bases between. Germline CDR1 is SNHLY and CDR2 is FYNNEI. The CDR3 extends over 19 amino acids.

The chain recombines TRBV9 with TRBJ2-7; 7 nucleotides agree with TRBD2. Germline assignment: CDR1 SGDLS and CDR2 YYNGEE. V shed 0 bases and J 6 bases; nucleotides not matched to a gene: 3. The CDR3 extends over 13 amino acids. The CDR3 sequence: CASSVGLAGEQYF. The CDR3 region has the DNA TGTGCCAGCAGCGTAGGACTAGCTGGCGAGCAGTACTTC.

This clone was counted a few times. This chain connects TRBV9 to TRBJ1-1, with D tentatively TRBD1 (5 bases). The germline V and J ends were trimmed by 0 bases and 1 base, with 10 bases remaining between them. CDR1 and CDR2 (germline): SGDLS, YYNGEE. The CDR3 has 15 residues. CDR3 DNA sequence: TGTGCCAGCAGCGTAGTAGGGGTGGGGAACACTGAAGCTTTCTTT. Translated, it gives CASSVVGVGNTEAFF.

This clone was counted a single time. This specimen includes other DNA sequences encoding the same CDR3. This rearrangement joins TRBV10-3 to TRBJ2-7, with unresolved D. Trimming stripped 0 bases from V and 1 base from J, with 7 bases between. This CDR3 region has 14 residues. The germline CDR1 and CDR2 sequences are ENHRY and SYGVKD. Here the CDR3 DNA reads TGTGCCATCAGTGAGTCAAGAGAATCCTACGAGCAGTACTTC. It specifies CAISESRESYEQYF.

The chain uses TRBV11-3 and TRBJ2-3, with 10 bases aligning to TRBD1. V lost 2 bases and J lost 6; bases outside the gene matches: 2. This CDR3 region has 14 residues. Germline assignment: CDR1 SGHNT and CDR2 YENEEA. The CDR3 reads CASSLQGQGDTQYF. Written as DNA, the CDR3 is TGTGCCAGCAGCTTACAGGGACAGGGGGATACGCAGTATTTT.

The CDR3 region has the DNA TGTGCCACGGGGACTAGCGGGGGACCTGCCCGGCAGTACTTC. Encoded protein: CATGTSGGPARQYF. The chain recombines TRBV2 with TRBJ2-7; the match to TRBD2 covers 14 bases. Germline CDR1 and CDR2: SNHLY and FYNNEI. J gave up 9 bases and V 10 bases, and 11 bases lay outside the gene matches. CDR3 length: 14 residues.

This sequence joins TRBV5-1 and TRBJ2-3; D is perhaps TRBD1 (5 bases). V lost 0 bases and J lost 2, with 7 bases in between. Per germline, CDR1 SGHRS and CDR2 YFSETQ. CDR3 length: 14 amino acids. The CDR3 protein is CASSLGRDTDTQYF. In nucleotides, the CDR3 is TGCGCCAGCAGCTTGGGCAGGGACACAGATACGCAGTATTTT.

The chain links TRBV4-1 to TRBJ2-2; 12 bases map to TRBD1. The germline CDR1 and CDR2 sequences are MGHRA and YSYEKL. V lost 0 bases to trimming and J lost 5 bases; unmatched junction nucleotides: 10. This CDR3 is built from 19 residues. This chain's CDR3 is CASSQDRSWDRGRTGELFF. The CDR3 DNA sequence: TGCGCCAGCAGCCAAGACCGCAGTTGGGACAGGGGGCGGACCGGGGAGCTGTTTTTT.

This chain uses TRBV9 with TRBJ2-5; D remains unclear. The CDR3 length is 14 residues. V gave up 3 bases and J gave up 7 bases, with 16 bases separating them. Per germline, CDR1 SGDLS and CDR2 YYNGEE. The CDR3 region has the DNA TGTGCCAGCAGCGCCTCAAGCCTAGACGGGACCCAGTACTTC. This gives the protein CASSASSLDGTQYF. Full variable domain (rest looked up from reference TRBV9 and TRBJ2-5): DSGVTQTPKHLITATGQRVTLRCSPRSGDLSVYWYQQSLDQGLQFLIQYYNGEERAKGNILERFSAQQFPDLHSELNLSSLELGDSALYFCASSASSLDGTQYFGPGTRLLVL.